Below are 32 T cell receptor beta chains sequenced from a single sample in a study of type 1 regulatory T cells. Via MiXCR, TCRdb re-called the reads, giving one row per CDR3 protein. Among approximately 97,000 distinct CDR3 sequences listed, roughly 30% were seen once. Sequences were obtained from CD4+ T cells, either the whole sample or a sorted fraction (not recorded which). These receptors all stem from a human donor in good health.

The chain is built from TRBV19 and TRBJ2-3, with a weak D call TRBD2 (5 bases). The germline V and J ends were trimmed by 4 bases and 2 bases, with 13 bases remaining between them. This CDR3 spans 15 amino acids. Germline V gene sequence: CDR1 LNHDA, CDR2 SQIVND (reference sequence). CDR3 coding DNA: TGTGCCAGTAGTACACGGGTCCGGGACACAGATACGCAGTATTTT. This gives the protein CASSTRVRDTDTQYF.

This clonotype was counted only a few times. The chain joins TRBV6-6 to TRBJ2-5, with 7 bases that match TRBD1. The V segment lost 11 bases and the J segment 3 bases; nucleotides outside the gene matches: 3. CDR1 and CDR2 from the germline V gene are MNHNY and SVGAGI (reference sequence). This CDR3 is 11 amino acids long. This CDR3 is CASGTEETQYF. As DNA, the CDR3 is TGTGCCTCCGGGACAGAAGAGACCCAGTACTTC.

This clonotype appeared a few times. The rearrangement uses TRBV5-1 and TRBJ1-1, with a possible D match to TRBD1 (5 bases). Germline-derived CDR1 and CDR2 are SGHRS and YFSETQ. Trimming removed 3 bases from V and 4 bases from J, with 13 bases in between. This CDR3 is 14 amino acids long. CDR3 amino acids: CASSSDGGVTEAFF. The CDR3 bases are TGCGCCAGCAGCTCGGACGGGGGTGTCACTGAAGCTTTCTTT.

The chain combines TRBV20-1 with TRBJ2-1, with no clear D. Trimming left V 3 bases short and J 4 bases short, with 10 bases between. This CDR3 region has 13 residues. Per germline, CDR1 DFQATT and CDR2 SNEGSKA (reference sequence). CDR3 DNA: TGCAGTGCTAGCCAAAGGGCGTACAATGAGCAGTTCTTC. The encoded protein is CSASQRAYNEQFF.

As DNA, the CDR3 is TGTGCCACCAGTAGGGACAGACCCTACGAGCAGTACTTC. Protein product: CATSRDRPYEQYF. The V and J genes are TRBV15 and TRBJ2-7; the match to TRBD1 covers 7 bases. Germline-derived CDR1 and CDR2 are LNHNV and YYDKDF (reference sequence). The CDR3 covers 13 residues. Trimming cost V 6 bases and J 2 bases; bases outside gene matches: 4.

The chain joins TRBV5-1 to TRBJ2-3; 9 nucleotides match TRBD2. This CDR3 comprises 15 residues. CDR1 and CDR2 from the germline V gene are SGHRS and YFSETQ. The junction had 4 bases not matched to a gene; V was cut back by 1 base and J by 4 bases. The CDR3 loop reads CASSLSGRFPDTQYF. The CDR3 nucleotides are TGCGCCAGCAGCTTGAGCGGGAGGTTTCCAGATACGCAGTATTTT.

This clonotype has at least ten counts. J is TRBJ1-5 and V is TRBV19, with 8 bases lining up with TRBD1. V lost 6 bases to trimming and J lost 0 bases; unmatched junction nucleotides: 7. Per the germline V gene, CDR1 is LNHDA and CDR2 is SQIVND (reference sequence). The CDR3 contains 16 residues. In nucleotides, the CDR3 is TGTGCCAGTAGGGCCTGGGGACAGGATAGCAATCAGCCCCAGCATTTT. Protein: CASRAWGQDSNQPQHF.

This clonotype was recorded a few times. The rearrangement joins TRBV6-2 or TRBV6-3 to TRBJ2-3, with D perhaps assigned TRBD1 or TRBD2 (5 bases each). This CDR3 spans 12 amino acids. Trimming removed 2 bases at V and 10 bases at J, with 10 bases between. Germline-derived CDR1 and CDR2 are MNHEY and SVGEGT. The CDR3 nucleotides read TGTGCCAGCAGTTACGGGGGAAATGCGCAGTATTTT. Protein product: CASSYGGNAQYF.

CDR3 protein: CASSSWDRLNTEAFF. CDR3 nucleotide sequence: TGCGCCAGCAGCTCTTGGGACAGGCTCAACACTGAAGCTTTCTTT. The chain links TRBV5-1 to TRBJ1-1; 8 nucleotides match TRBD1. This CDR3 is 15 amino acids long. The ends lost 3 bases at V and 2 bases at J; junction bases unmatched: 6. CDR1 SGHRS and CDR2 YFSETQ come from the germline V gene.

The chain couples TRBV6-5 to TRBJ1-2; D is unclear. CDR1 MNHEY and CDR2 SVGAGI come from the germline V gene. The CDR3 runs to 14 residues. The V gene lost 2 bases and the J gene lost 0 bases, with 7 bases spanning the gap. This CDR3 is CASSYDITNYGYTF. The CDR3, as DNA: TGTGCCAGCAGTTACGATATAACTAACTATGGCTACACCTTC.

J is TRBJ2-1 and V is TRBV2; 7 positions match TRBD1. V shed 7 bases, J shed 6 bases, and the junction held 6 bases outside the gene matches. CDR3 length equals 13 residues. Germline CDR1 SNHLY, CDR2 FYNNEI. CDR3 region: CASKQGLVNEQFF. The CDR3 DNA is TGTGCCAGCAAACAGGGGTTAGTCAATGAGCAGTTCTTC.

The CDR3 DNA sequence: TGTGCCAGCAGCTTAGCGCCCTGGATAACTAGCGGGAGTTTAAGTTACAATGAGCAGTTCTTC. It codes for CASSLAPWITSGSLSYNEQFF. This chain links TRBV7-9 with TRBJ2-1; 11 positions match TRBD2. The trim removed 0 bases at V and 4 bases at J, leaving 17 bases unmatched. The CDR3 loop spans 21 amino acids. The germline gives CDR1 SEHNR, CDR2 FQNEAQ (reference sequence).

This clonotype was counted between two and nine times. This chain uses TRBV27 with TRBJ1-6; the D is unclear. The CDR3 runs 14 residues. The germline V gene encodes CDR1 MNHEY and CDR2 SMNVEV (reference sequence). V lost 8 bases, J lost 12 bases, and 20 bases lay in between. CDR3 residues: CASRMRDSGGPLHF. The CDR3 bases are TGTGCCAGCCGGATGAGGGATTCAGGTGGACCCCTCCACTTT.

The rearrangement links TRBV6-5 to TRBJ2-5, with D unresolved. Trimming removed 0 bases from V and 5 bases from J, with 10 bases in between. The CDR3 length is 14 residues. The germline V gene has CDR1 MNHEY and CDR2 SVGAGI. In DNA form, the CDR3 reads TGTGCCAGCAGTTACTCGATGGGCCATGAGACCCAGTACTTC. Protein product: CASSYSMGHETQYF.

V and J are TRBV20-1 and TRBJ2-3; unclear D gene. The CDR3 is 14 residues long. V was cut by 3 bases and J by 0 bases, with 10 bases left in between. The germline V gene encodes CDR1 DFQATT and CDR2 SNEGSKA (reference sequence). The CDR3 DNA reads TGCAGTGCTAGTTTGCCCCGAAGCACAGATACGCAGTATTTT. Protein product: CSASLPRSTDTQYF.

The sample holds a few counts of this clonotype. The rearrangement uses TRBV20-1 and TRBJ2-1; D unclear. Trimming removed 1 base from V and 2 bases from J, with 9 bases in between. Germline CDR1 DFQATT, CDR2 SNEGSKA (reference sequence). The length of the CDR3 is 14 residues. The CDR3 sequence is CSARASDPYNEQFF. CDR3 in DNA: TGCAGTGCTAGAGCTAGTGACCCCTACAATGAGCAGTTCTTC.

V and J are TRBV7-8 and TRBJ2-7; 10 bases fit TRBD1. From germline, CDR1 is SGHVS and CDR2 FQNEAQ. CDR3 size: 17 residues. The V gene end was trimmed by 1 base and the J gene end by 2 bases; junction bases not matched to a gene: 8. DNA for the CDR3: TGTGCCAGCAGCTTAGGGACAGGGGGGAGCGGGGCCTACGAGCAGTACTTC. This gives the protein CASSLGTGGSGAYEQYF.

This clonotype was recorded a few times. The chain couples TRBV7-3 to TRBJ2-1; 7 bases fit TRBD2. Germline values: CDR1 SGHTA, CDR2 FQGTGA. The CDR3 sequence is 15 residues long. Germline trimming cut 5 bases from V and 7 bases from J; bases unmatched to any gene: 11. CDR3 bases: TGTGCCAGCAGCAACCCTCGGGACTATTCTAATGAGCAGTTCTTC. Its protein is CASSNPRDYSNEQFF.

Turning to this clonotype: Since a much larger clone is just one base distant, this may be a read error. V is TRBV7-9 and J is TRBJ2-7, with 8 positions matching TRBD1. V lost 5 bases and J lost 5; bases outside the gene matches: 8. CDR1 and CDR2 from the germline V gene are SEHNR and FQNEAQ (reference sequence). This CDR3 is 14 amino acids long. For the CDR3, the DNA is TGTGCCAGCAGCCCCTGGACAGGGCGTAACGAGCAGTACTTC. Its protein product is CASSPWTGRNEQYF.

This clonotype was detected only a few times. The chain has TRBV24-1 and TRBJ2-7; TRBD2 matches at 8 bases. The germline gives CDR1 KGHDR, CDR2 SFDVKD. V lost 9 bases to trimming and J lost 0 bases; unmatched junction nucleotides: 6. The CDR3 contains 14 residues. CDR3 nucleotides: TGTGCCACCGAAGCGGGAGAGCTCTCCTACGAGCAGTACTTC. It translates to CATEAGELSYEQYF.

CDR3 in DNA: TGTGCCAGCAGCTTGGCAGGGGCGGGCACTGAAGCTTTCTTT. Translating it yields CASSLAGAGTEAFF. The chain combines TRBV5-4 with TRBJ1-1; D might be TRBD1 (6 bases). Germline V gives CDR1 SGHNT, CDR2 YYREEE (reference sequence). CDR3 length: 14 amino acids. Trimming shortened V by 0 bases and J by 4 bases, and 10 bases separated the two germline ends.

In regard to this clonotype: At one end, the junction sequence differs from germline, possibly due to a read error. The gene calls are TRBV29-1 and TRBJ2-3, with TRBD2 matching over 10 bases. The germline CDR1 and CDR2 sequences are SQVTM and ANQGSEA. The CDR3 is made up of 16 amino acids. The CDR3 DNA is TGCAGCGTACCCAAGCGGGAGGGCGCCTTCACAGATACGCAGTTTTTT. The encoded protein is CSVPKREGAFTDTQFF.

This clonotype was counted between two and nine times. This chain links TRBV19 with TRBJ1-1; 9 positions agree with TRBD1. The CDR3 spans 16 residues. V lost 4 bases to trimming and J lost 4 bases; unmatched junction nucleotides: 10. CDR1 is LNHDA, CDR2 SQIVND, per germline (reference sequence). The CDR3, as DNA: TGTGCCAGTAGTACCACAGGGGGCGGAGGTATCACTGAAGCTTTCTTT. This sequence encodes CASSTTGGGGITEAFF.

This chain links TRBV20-1 with TRBJ2-7; 10 nucleotides agree with TRBD1. J lost 3 bases, V lost 6 bases, and 8 bases had no gene match. Germline values: CDR1 DFQATT, CDR2 SNEGSKA (reference sequence). The CDR3 has 14 amino acids. The CDR3: CSANNWDRGYEQYF. As DNA, the CDR3 is TGCAGTGCAAACAACTGGGACAGGGGCTACGAGCAGTACTTC.

The CDR3 DNA reads as TGCGCCAGCAGCTTGGGGAGTACCTCCTACAATGAGCAGTTCTTC. It translates to CASSLGSTSYNEQFF. The rearrangement links TRBV5-1 to TRBJ2-1; D gene unclear. V lost 0 bases to trimming and J lost 0 bases, with 7 bases between them. Germline V gene sequence: CDR1 SGHRS, CDR2 YFSETQ. The CDR3 covers 15 residues.

In the case of this clonotype: One junction end does not reproduce the germline sequence, and a read error may be involved. The chain links TRBV12-3 or TRBV12-4 to TRBJ2-5; tentative D call: TRBD2 (6 bases). The CDR3 is made up of 14 amino acids. CDR3 protein: CASSLSTGREIQYF. The CDR3 DNA is TGTGCCAGCAGTTTAAGTACGGGTCGGGAGATCCAGTACTTC.

This clonotype was picked up a small number of times. The chain carries TRBV7-9 and TRBJ2-1; TRBD2 matches at 12 bases. Per the germline V gene, CDR1 is SEHNR and CDR2 is FQNEAQ (reference sequence). This CDR3 contains 17 residues. Trimming took 1 base from V and 7 from J; bases not matched to a gene: 8. The CDR3 coding sequence is TGTGCCAGCAGCTTAGGGCCCCTAGCGGGAGGGCCAAATGAGCAGTTCTTC. Protein: CASSLGPLAGGPNEQFF.

The chain uses TRBV10-3 and TRBJ2-5; the D gene is possibly TRBD1 (5 bases). Trimming left V 5 bases short and J 1 base short, with 8 bases between. Germline CDR1 ENHRY, CDR2 SYGVKD. The CDR3 totals 13 residues. The CDR3 region has the DNA TGTGCCATCAGTTCTCAGGGCCAAGAGACCCAGTACTTC. Protein: CAISSQGQETQYF.

This clonotype was counted a few times. The chain joins TRBV20-1 to TRBJ2-7; 15 positions agree with TRBD2. This CDR3 spans 15 amino acids. Germline lookup yields CDR1 DFQATT and CDR2 SNEGSKA (reference sequence). With V trimmed by 5 bases and J by 5 bases, 7 bases remained unmatched. CDR3 protein: CSAPGLAGGRDEQYF. CDR3 DNA: TGCAGTGCTCCTGGACTAGCGGGAGGGAGGGACGAGCAGTACTTC.

The rearrangement uses TRBV5-6 and TRBJ2-7; D may match TRBD1 or TRBD2 (5 bases each). The CDR3 has 15 residues. CDR1 is SGHDT and CDR2 is YYEEEE in the germline V gene. V gave up 3 bases and J gave up 0 bases, with 13 bases separating them. CDR3 bases: TGTGCCAGCAGCTATACCGGGACCAGCTCCTACGAGCAGTACTTC. Encoded protein: CASSYTGTSSYEQYF.

A few counts support this clonotype. V usage is TRBV7-2 and J usage is TRBJ2-3; TRBD1 matches 12 bases. Trimming cost V 3 bases and J 5 bases; bases outside gene matches: 6. The CDR3 runs to 16 residues. Germline lookup yields CDR1 SGHTA and CDR2 FQGNSA. This CDR3 is CASSFSGTGGQDTQYF. CDR3 coding DNA: TGTGCCAGCAGCTTTTCCGGGACAGGGGGCCAAGATACGCAGTATTTT.

This clonotype was picked up one time. The chain recombines TRBV15 with TRBJ2-7, with D possibly TRBD2 on 6 matching bases. The CDR3 extends over 13 amino acids. Germline values: CDR1 LNHNV, CDR2 YYDKDF (reference sequence). V was trimmed by 5 bases and J by 9 bases, leaving 17 bases between them. CDR3 residues: CATSPGLTPGQYF. DNA of the CDR3: TGTGCCACCAGCCCGGGACTGACGCCCGGGCAGTACTTC.